This is a list of T cell receptor beta chains from one sample in a study of technical replicates of blood from several donors. Only in-frame clones appear in the TCRdb table, and some are missing; sequencing was by immunoSEQ multiplex PCR. Altogether tens of thousands of clones are present, roughly 98% being singletons, with the ten largest covering more than 0.12%. Sequencing used T cells isolated from PBMCs. Source of these receptors: a human donor in good health. The CDR3 runs from the conserved cysteine through the conserved F or W.

>TRBV14|TRBJ1-1
CASSQELRQNTEAFF
>TRBV27|TRBJ2-2
CASSLRQQGGRELFF
>TRBV28|TRBJ2-7
CASSTPYEQYF
>TRBV6-5|TRBJ1-2
CASRKDRGRGYTF
>TRBV9|TRBJ1-1
CASSVGSSVATEAFF
>TRBV6-1|TRBJ1-1
CASSLSMGSTEAFF
>TRBV7-8|TRBJ1-2
CASSGDRGYGYTF
>TRBV28|TRBJ2-7
CASSLRDNGGYEQYF
>TRBV21-1|TRBJ2-3
CASSKYGGITDTQYF
>TRBV6-5|TRBJ2-7
CASSYQGRTYEQYF
>TRBV6-5|TRBJ2-1
CASGLAGYNEQFF
>TRBV2|TRBJ2-2
CASQGAGKWSGELFF
>TRBV19|TRBJ2-7
CASTRSGQGNYEQYF
>TRBV6-5|TRBJ2-7
CASKTSGYEQYF
>TRBV5-1|TRBJ1-2
CASSLGGDSSGYTF
>TRBV10-1|TRBJ2-7
CASFWRRIHEQYF
>TRBV19|TRBJ2-2
CASSTTNTGELFF
>TRBV10-3|TRBJ2-1
CAISWTSEYNEQFF
>TRBV7-2|TRBJ1-1
CASRGAPEAFF
>TRBV7-2|TRBJ2-1
CASSPLWGTGQGFSDEQFF
>TRBV2|TRBJ1-1
CASSGDLNTEAFF
>TRBV28|TRBJ2-7
CASSTNGSPTKQYF
>TRBV4-1|TRBJ2-5
CASSQGGLAGGMETQYF
>TRBV29-1|TRBJ1-2
CSALRGAYGYTF
>TRBV6-1|TRBJ2-1
CASMMPGQANEQFF
>TRBV30|TRBJ1-5
CAPDRGGTPQHF
>TRBV6-5|TRBJ2-1
CASSYTGSVYNEQFF
>TRBV4-2|TRBJ2-5
CASSQDSPLGETQYF
>TRBV30|TRBJ1-4
CAWGGTGFEKLFF
>TRBV4-1|TRBJ1-5
CASSRTGSLTQHF
>TRBV28|TRBJ1-1
CASSFQGRTEAFF
>TRBV6-1|TRBJ1-5
CASSVKTGGQPQHF
>TRBV6-5|TRBJ2-1
CASSTRDRGNNEQFF
>TRBV5-1|TRBJ2-1
CASSFLAGPYNEQFF
>TRBV7-9|TRBJ1-2
CASSLDRDGYTF
>TRBV5-1|TRBJ2-1
CASSLVGEGGHEQFF
>TRBV5-1|TRBJ2-7
CASSAGQGVQQYF
>TRBV7-9|TRBJ1-1
CASSFRQGGNTEAFF
>TRBV6-5|TRBJ2-7
CASSNLPGTNYEQYF
>TRBV28|TRBJ1-5
CASTAGQGLRNQPQHF
>TRBV13|TRBJ2-3
CASSPQHADTQYF
>TRBV11-3|TRBJ2-5
CASSSYQHRDQETQYF
>TRBV7-6|TRBJ2-7
CASSFSTDRGTYEQYF
>TRBV6-1|TRBJ1-5
CASSSQGEQPQHF
>TRBV6-1|TRBJ2-3
CASSAGEGVTQYF